A selection of T cell receptor beta chains follows, all from one sample in a study of cytomegalovirus exposure and HLA in healthy donors. Libraries were prepared by immunoSEQ multiplex PCR; TCRdb keeps only in-frame clonotypes and omits some of them. Of approximately 180,000 clones in the sample, around 80% were seen once. What was sequenced was PBMCs. These receptors were obtained from a woman aged 30 to 39 in good health and CMV-seropositive. Each CDR3 is given with its conserved first and last residue. The order of the fields is J gene, V gene, clone size, CDR3 protein. Size tells how often a clone was seen (once, few, many) or the class of an expanded clone, and some rows leave it out.

TRBJ2-7	TRBV2	NA	CASTPQVTITYEQYF
TRBJ2-2	TRBV6-4	NA	CASSDPPRVGRARSGELFF
TRBJ2-1	TRBV21-1	NA	CASSNRGSFHNEQFF
TRBJ1-1	TRBV28	NA	CASSAGQGNTEAFF
TRBJ2-2	TRBV4-2	NA	CASSQDSENTGELFF
TRBJ1-3	TRBV6-1	NA	CASSEAMGKQLVGNTIYF
TRBJ2-1	TRBV11-3	NA	CASSLDKGVSGQDNEQFF
TRBJ2-7	TRBV2	NA	CASSLGAYEQYF
TRBJ2-2	TRBV5-1	NA	CASSSRQPNTGELFF
TRBJ2-2	TRBV6-4	NA	CASREDRGTGELFF
TRBJ1-5	TRBV25-1	few	CASSEQDRGRSQPQHF
TRBJ1-1	TRBV5-1	NA	CASSLGGAVRMNTEAFF
TRBJ2-1	TRBV6-1	NA	CASSEGGGYEQFF
TRBJ2-3	TRBV4-2	NA	CASSQEYRLAGATDTQYF
TRBJ1-3	TRBV28	NA	CASSLLPGTGENTIYF
TRBJ2-3	TRBV11-3	NA	CASSLKTRWGPSTDTQYF